The 6 T cell receptor beta chains below were found in one sample sequenced in a study of control samples from healthy donors and cancer patients. Libraries were prepared by immunoSEQ multiplex PCR; TCRdb keeps only in-frame clonotypes and omits some of them. The top ten hold 12% to 15% of the sample, which has roughly 160,000 clones, around 94% seen once. The specimen was PBMCs. The receptors were gathered from a man in his fifties or sixties with colorectal cancer.

The chain links TRBV19 to TRBJ2-2; the match to TRBD2 covers 7 bases. The CDR3 sequence is 16 residues long. From germline, CDR1 is LNHDA and CDR2 SQIVND (reference sequence). With 10 bases clipped from V and 6 bases from J, the junction kept 17 bases outside the gene matches. CDR3: CATFKGGGVKAGELFF. In DNA form, the CDR3 reads TGTGCCACCTTTAAAGGTGGGGGGGTGAAGGCCGGGGAGCTGTTTTTT.

This chain connects TRBV4-1 to TRBJ1-1; D call uncertain. Germline CDR1 and CDR2: MGHRA and YSYEKL. This CDR3 is 13 amino acids long. The V end was cut by 2 bases, the J end by 1 base, with 5 bases between. The CDR3 sequence is CASSQQANTEAFF. The CDR3 bases are TGCGCCAGCAGCCAACAGGCGAACACTGAAGCTTTCTTT.

The chain combines TRBV28 with TRBJ2-3, with 7 bases matching TRBD2. The trim removed 2 bases at V and 1 base at J, leaving 3 bases unmatched. Germline-derived CDR1 and CDR2 are MDHEN and SYDVKM. The CDR3 totals 15 residues. The CDR3 nucleotides are TGTGCCAGCAGTTTAGGGGGGGGAGGCACAGATACGCAGTATTTT. It translates to CASSLGGGGTDTQYF.

This clone was seen a single time. The V call is TRBV6-2 or TRBV6-3, the J call TRBJ2-5; D might be TRBD1 or TRBD2, each matching 5 bases. Trimming removed 6 bases from V and 7 bases from J, with 9 bases in between. The CDR3 totals 11 residues. CDR1 and CDR2 (germline): MNHEY, SVGEGT. The CDR3 nucleotides are TGTGCCAGCAGCGGGACCCGGACCCAGTACTTC. Its translation: CASSGTRTQYF.

The rearrangement uses TRBV5-1 and TRBJ2-3; TRBD1 agrees at 8 bases. Looked up from germline, CDR1 is SGHRS and CDR2 is YFSETQ. The junction had 3 bases not matched to a gene; V was cut back by 1 base and J by 2 bases. This CDR3 has 15 residues. The CDR3 DNA follows: TGCGCCAGCAGCTTGAGGACAGGGTACACAGATACGCAGTATTTT. Translated, it gives CASSLRTGYTDTQYF. Full variable domain (missing parts from reference TRBV5-1 and TRBJ2-3): KAGVTQTPRYLIKTRGQQVTLSCSPISGHRSVSWYQQTPGQGLQFLFEYFSETQRNKGNFPGRFSGRQFSNSRSEMNVSTLELGDSALYLCASSLRTGYTDTQYFGPGTRLTVL.

The V and J genes are TRBV28 and TRBJ2-2; D call uncertain. Germline assignment: CDR1 MDHEN and CDR2 SYDVKM. Deletions cut 2 bases from V and 6 bases from J, with 4 bases between. The CDR3 extends over 12 amino acids. CDR3 in amino acids: CASSLVPGELFF. In nucleotides, the CDR3 is TGTGCCAGCAGTTTAGTTCCCGGGGAGCTGTTTTTT.